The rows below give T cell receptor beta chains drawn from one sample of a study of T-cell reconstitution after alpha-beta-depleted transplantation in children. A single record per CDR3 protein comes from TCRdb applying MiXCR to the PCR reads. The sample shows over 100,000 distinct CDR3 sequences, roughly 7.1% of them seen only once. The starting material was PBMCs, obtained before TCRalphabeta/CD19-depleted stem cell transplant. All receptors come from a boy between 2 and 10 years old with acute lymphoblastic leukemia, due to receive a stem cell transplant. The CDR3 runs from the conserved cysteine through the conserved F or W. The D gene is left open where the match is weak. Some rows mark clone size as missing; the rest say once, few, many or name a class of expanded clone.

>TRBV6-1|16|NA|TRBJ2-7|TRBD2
TGTGCCAGCAGTCCCTACCCCGGGACTAGCGGCCACGAGCAGTACTTC
CASSPYPGTSGHEQYF
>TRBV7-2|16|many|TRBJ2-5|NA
TGTGCCAGCAGCTTAGTCTCTGGACTTCCCCAAGAGACCCAGTACTTC
CASSLVSGLPQETQYF
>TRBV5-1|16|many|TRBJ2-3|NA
TGCGCCAGCAGCTTGAGGGGAAACGGTGGCACAGATACGCAGTATTTT
CASSLRGNGGTDTQYF
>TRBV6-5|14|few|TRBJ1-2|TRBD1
TGTGCCAGCAGTTGGGGACAGGAGCGGGCTGGCTACACCTTC
CASSWGQERAGYTF
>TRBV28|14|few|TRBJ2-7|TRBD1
TGTGCCAGCAGTCCATATCCCAGGGGGCGTGCGCTGTACTTC
CASSPYPRGRALYF
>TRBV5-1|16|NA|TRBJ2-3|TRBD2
TGCGCCAGCAGCTTACCTGTAGCGGGGGGGCGAGATACGCAGTATTTT
CASSLPVAGGRDTQYF
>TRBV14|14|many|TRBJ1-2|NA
TGTGCCAGCAGCCCCTTGGGGCCCTTCTATGGCTACACCTTC
CASSPLGPFYGYTF
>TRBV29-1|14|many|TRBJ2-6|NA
TGCAGCGTTGTTGGGGGCCCTGGGGCCAACGTCCTGACTTTC
CSVVGGPGANVLTF
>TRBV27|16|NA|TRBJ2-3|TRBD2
TGTGCCAGCAGTTTTATGTTTGGGGGGGTCGGGGATACGCAGTATTTT
CASSFMFGGVGDTQYF
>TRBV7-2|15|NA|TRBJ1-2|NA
TGTGCCAGCAGCCCCGGGACCGGTCCGGGCTATGGCTACACCTTC
CASSPGTGPGYGYTF
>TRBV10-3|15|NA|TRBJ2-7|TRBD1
TGTGCCATCAGTGAATTCGGGACAGGTGGTTCCGAGCAGTACTTC
CAISEFGTGGSEQYF